This T cell receptor (beta chain) is drawn from a study of CD8+ T cells in alopecia areata. About the research overall: Treatment with tofacitinib (6 to 18 months) was followed by 6 months off drug. Study-wide findings and caveats: The study found that many expanded lesional clones persisted in scalp and blood during tofacitinib. Given one nonresponder, whether baseline CD8+ expansion relates to response remains uncertain. Expanded CD8+ clones among the top 100, and scalp clonality, were significantly decreased by tofacitinib.

This clone came up once. What it recognizes is unknown. Extraction and reverse transcription of RNA yielded cDNA as the sequencing template. The table came from immunoSEQ multiplex PCR; TCRdb's copy has only in-frame clones and leaves some out. This table holds around 100,000 clones, roughly three fifths found once. The V end lost 1 base, the J end lost 6 bases, and 12 bases lay between the germline ends. CDR1 and CDR2 from the germline V gene are SGHTA and FQGNSA. CDR3 length: 14 residues. As for treatment: oral pan-JAK inhibitor, 5-10 mg twice daily. J is TRBJ1-2 and V is TRBV7-2; D uncertain. Sequencing was performed on CD4+ T cells sorted from blood, taken at week 24, from a patient treated with tofacitinib. The TCR comes from a human donor with alopecia areata. The chain's CDR3 is CASSLGRETNGYTF. For the CDR3, the DNA is TGTGCCAGCAGCTTAGGGAGGGAAACAAATGGCTACACCTTC.